Shown below are 32 T cell receptor beta chains from a single sample sequenced in a study of naive CD8 T cells in extremely preterm neonates. Whole-study findings and limits: Compared with older groups, preterm CDR3s were shorter, with fewer N additions and less trimming.

For these receptors, no antigen is known. Extremely preterm deliveries at 23-27 weeks of gestation provided the preterm samples. The repertoire was sequenced with immunoSEQ multiplex PCR; TCRdb's copy has only in-frame clones and lacks some. The profile covers over 4,000 clones, with 90% to 95% appearing a single time and around 0.7% taken by the ten largest. The sample taken for sequencing was naive CD8+ T cells from cord blood. All receptors come from a boy who was born preterm.

Here the CDR3 DNA reads TGTGCCAGCACCCTTCATGGGGGCGGGAGCTCCTACGAGCAGTACTTC. Translated: CASTLHGGGSSYEQYF. The chain carries TRBV27 and TRBJ2-7, with a tentative D call TRBD2 (7 bases). Trimming pared 7 bases from V and 0 bases from J, leaving 19 bases between. Germline V lookup: CDR1 MNHEY, CDR2 SMNVEV (reference sequence). The length of the CDR3 is 16 residues.

The rearrangement uses TRBV5-8 and TRBJ2-5; 13 positions match TRBD2. J gave up 5 bases and V 0 bases, and 1 base lay outside the gene matches. Germline CDR1 and CDR2: SGHTS and YDEGEE. This CDR3 has 15 amino acids. This CDR3 reads CASSLVTSGGETQYF. The CDR3, as DNA: TGTGCCAGCAGCTTGGTGACTAGCGGGGGGGAGACCCAGTACTTC.

J is TRBJ1-2 and V is TRBV9, with 8 bases fitting TRBD1. The CDR3 has 13 amino acids. Per the germline V gene, CDR1 is SGDLS and CDR2 is YYNGEE. J gave up 6 bases and V 4 bases, and 5 bases lay outside the gene matches. CDR3 sequence (DNA): TGTGCCAGCAGCAGCACAGGGGGGAATGGCTACACCTTC. Amino acid sequence: CASSSTGGNGYTF.

The chain combines TRBV11-2 with TRBJ1-1; D not certain. CDR1 SGHAT and CDR2 FQNNGV come from the germline V gene. This CDR3 region has 15 residues. Trimming took 2 bases from V and 5 from J, leaving 15 bases between them. CDR3 region: CASSLYMGSGTEAFF. Here the CDR3 DNA reads TGTGCCAGCAGCTTATATATGGGGAGCGGGACTGAAGCTTTCTTT.

This chain links TRBV7-2 with TRBJ2-7; 10 bases agree with TRBD2. CDR1 is SGHTA and CDR2 is FQGNSA in the germline V gene. There are 16 residues in the CDR3. J was trimmed by 3 bases and V by 1 base; bases with no gene match: 6. For the CDR3, the DNA is TGTGCCAGCAGCTTAGTTCCTAGCGGGGGTTACTACGAGCAGTACTTC. Translated: CASSLVPSGGYYEQYF.

This chain joins TRBV7-2 and TRBJ2-5, with 12 bases identical to TRBD2. Germline V gene lookup returns CDR1 SGHTA and CDR2 FQGNSA. V lost 3 bases, J lost 4 bases, and 3 bases stayed unmatched. The CDR3 has 15 amino acids. The CDR3 is CASSFPGLAGETQYF. CDR3 in DNA: TGTGCCAGCAGCTTTCCGGGACTAGCGGGAGAGACCCAGTACTTC.

The chain combines TRBV14 with TRBJ2-7; tentative D call: TRBD1 (6 bases). This CDR3 contains 13 residues. Per germline, CDR1 SGHDN and CDR2 FVKESK. Trimming took off 4 bases at V and 0 bases at J, with 7 bases between the two ends. In DNA form, the CDR3 reads TGTGCCAGCAGCCCGGACAGCTCCTACGAGCAGTACTTC. Amino acids: CASSPDSSYEQYF.

The V and J genes are TRBV19 and TRBJ2-4, with 14 nucleotides matching TRBD2. In germline, CDR1 is LNHDA, CDR2 SQIVND (reference sequence). The CDR3 is 18 residues long. V was pared by 6 bases and J by 3 bases, with 10 bases of the junction left unmatched. DNA for the CDR3: TGTGCCAGTAGAGCGACTAGCGGGAGGGCCTTCGGCAAAAACATTCAGTACTTC. Encoded protein: CASRATSGRAFGKNIQYF.

This clone was observed once. The rearrangement links TRBV28 to TRBJ2-7; tentatively, D is TRBD1 or TRBD2 (8 bases each). V lost 4 bases and J 6 bases, leaving 16 bases between the germline ends. This CDR3 region has 14 residues. Germline CDR1 reads MDHEN; CDR2 reads SYDVKM. CDR3 sequence reads: CASSWTGSGSEQYF. The CDR3, as DNA: TGTGCCAGCAGTTGGACAGGGAGCGGGAGCGAGCAGTACTTC.

The chain is built from TRBV13 and TRBJ2-3, with 13 bases that match TRBD2. V lost 6 bases, J lost 12 bases, and 9 bases stayed unmatched. Germline assignment: CDR1 PRHDT and CDR2 FYEKMQ (reference sequence). The CDR3 is made up of 14 amino acids. The DNA for the CDR3 is TGTGCCAGCAGAAGACCGGGACTAGCGGGACTCCAGTATTTT. Translation: CASRRPGLAGLQYF.

The CDR3 bases are TGCAGCGTTACAGGGGGCGCTAACTATGGCTACACCTTC. This sequence encodes CSVTGGANYGYTF. This chain uses TRBV29-1 with TRBJ1-2; 9 bases match TRBD1. Per the germline V gene, CDR1 is SQVTM and CDR2 is ANQGSEA. The trim removed 5 bases at V and 0 bases at J, leaving 1 base unmatched. The CDR3 is made up of 13 amino acids.

The chain is built from TRBV19 and TRBJ1-1; 7 bases align to TRBD1. The germline CDR1 and CDR2 sequences are LNHDA and SQIVND (reference sequence). With V trimmed by 6 bases and J by 0 bases, 10 bases remained unmatched. The CDR3 consists of 16 residues. CDR3 sequence reads: CASRPGQATLNTEAFF. The CDR3 region has the DNA TGTGCCAGTAGACCCGGACAGGCCACCTTGAACACTGAAGCTTTCTTT. Filled out from reference TRBV19 and TRBJ1-1, the complete variable domain reads DGGITQSPKYLFRKEGQNVTLSCEQNLNHDAMYWYRQDPGQGLRLIYYSQIVNDFQKGDIAEGYSVSREKKESFPLTVTSAQKNPTAFYLCASRPGQATLNTEAFFGQGTRLTVV.

The V and J genes are TRBV7-2 and TRBJ2-7; TRBD2 agrees at 9 bases. V was pared by 6 bases and J by 2 bases, with 2 bases of the junction left unmatched. Germline CDR1 is SGHTA and CDR2 is FQGNSA. The CDR3 length is 13 residues. The CDR3 reads CASSLAGTYEQYF. For the CDR3, the DNA is TGTGCCAGCAGTCTAGCGGGGACCTACGAGCAGTACTTC. Full variable domain (remainder filled in from reference TRBV7-2 and TRBJ2-7): GAGVSQSPSNKVTEKGKDVELRCDPISGHTALYWYRQSLGQGLEFLIYFQGNSAPDKSGLPSDRFSAERTGGSVSTLTIQRTQQEDSAVYLCASSLAGTYEQYFGPGTRLTVT.

The chain carries TRBV30 and TRBJ1-2; 11 bases map to TRBD1. Germline V lookup: CDR1 GTSNPN, CDR2 SVGIG (reference sequence). The CDR3 is 14 amino acids. J was trimmed by 4 bases and V by 4 bases; bases with no gene match: 5. The CDR3 DNA reads TGTGCCTGGAAGCCCGGGACAGGGGGCTATGGCTACACCTTC. This gives the protein CAWKPGTGGYGYTF.

The genes are TRBV4-1 and TRBJ2-7; the D gene is possibly TRBD1 (8 bases). The CDR3 is 16 residues long. V was clipped by 4 bases and J by 2 bases, with 18 bases between them. Germline CDR1 and CDR2: MGHRA and YSYEKL. CDR3 sequence reads: CASSLYTGGDTYEQYF. As DNA, the CDR3 is TGCGCCAGCAGCCTATATACAGGGGGGGACACCTACGAGCAGTACTTC.

The chain uses TRBV27 and TRBJ1-2; 9 nucleotides line up with TRBD1. The CDR3 runs 13 residues. J lost 5 bases, V lost 2 bases, and 0 bases had no gene match. CDR1 and CDR2 from the germline V gene are MNHEY and SMNVEV (reference sequence). This CDR3 reads CASSLGTGYGYTF. CDR3 sequence (DNA): TGTGCCAGCAGTTTAGGGACAGGGTATGGCTACACCTTC.

The chain carries TRBV7-9 and TRBJ2-1; possibly TRBD2 for D (7 bases). CDR1 and CDR2 (germline): SEHNR, FQNEAQ (reference sequence). The CDR3 spans 17 residues. V was pared by 0 bases and J by 9 bases, with 21 bases between. The DNA of the CDR3 is TGTGCCAGCAGCTTAGCGAAGCGCTTGAGGGAGGGGGGTGAGCAGTTCTTC. Its translation: CASSLAKRLREGGEQFF.

The rearrangement uses TRBV5-5 and TRBJ1-1; 7 positions match TRBD1. The CDR3 sequence is 13 residues long. Germline CDR1 is SGHKS and CDR2 is YYEKEE (reference sequence). V trimming: 3 bases; J trimming: 4 bases; junction bases outside the gene matches: 3. The CDR3 loop is CASSSRGATEAFF. The CDR3 nucleotides read TGTGCCAGCAGCTCCAGGGGGGCCACTGAAGCTTTCTTT.

The gene calls are TRBV28 and TRBJ2-7; 8 bases agree with TRBD2. In germline, CDR1 is MDHEN, CDR2 SYDVKM. CDR3 size: 15 residues. V lost 7 bases and J lost 0; bases outside the gene matches: 8. The CDR3 protein is CASNIIGTSSYEQYF. The CDR3 DNA is TGTGCCAGCAATATAATCGGGACTAGCTCCTACGAGCAGTACTTC.

V gene TRBV9 combines with J gene TRBJ1-3; D gene unclear. Trimming shortened V by 2 bases and J by 4 bases, and 1 base separated the two germline ends. CDR1 is SGDLS, CDR2 YYNGEE, per germline. This CDR3 region has 11 residues. DNA of the CDR3: TGTGCCAGCAGCGTGGGAAACACCATATATTTT. Protein sequence: CASSVGNTIYF.

This clone has just one count. The chain is built from TRBV4-1 and TRBJ2-1; maybe TRBD2 (7 bases). Germline V gene data show CDR1 as MGHRA and CDR2 as YSYEKL. V was cut by 0 bases and J by 9 bases, with 15 bases left in between. CDR3 length: 15 amino acids. CDR3 DNA sequence: TGCGCCAGCAGCCAAGAAAGGGGGGGGGCCCGTGAGCAGTTCTTC. Its translation: CASSQERGGAREQFF.

The V gene is TRBV27, the J gene TRBJ2-2, with D uncertain. This CDR3 spans 11 amino acids. V lost 5 bases to trimming and J lost 5 bases, with 3 bases between them. The V gene's germline CDR1 is MNHEY and CDR2 SMNVEV (reference sequence). The CDR3 loop is CASSTTGELFF. CDR3 bases: TGTGCCAGCAGTACAACCGGGGAGCTGTTTTTT.

This clone was counted once. CDR3 in DNA: TGTGCCAGCAGCCTCTCTGGAAACACCATATATTTT. Residues: CASSLSGNTIYF. The chain joins TRBV27 to TRBJ1-3; D uncertain. V lost 6 bases to trimming and J lost 0 bases, with 3 bases between them. This CDR3 has 12 amino acids. Germline V gene data show CDR1 as MNHEY and CDR2 as SMNVEV (reference sequence).

In DNA form, the CDR3 reads TGTGCCAGCAAGACAGGGATTAATTCACCCCTCCACTTT. As protein: CASKTGINSPLHF. This chain links TRBV6-1 with TRBJ1-6, with 7 bases lining up with TRBD1. V gave up 7 bases and J gave up 6 bases; unmatched junction bases: 3. The CDR3 sequence is 13 residues long. Germline V gene data show CDR1 as MNHNS and CDR2 as SASEGT.

This clone was found once. The DNA for the CDR3 is TGCGCCAGCAGCTTGGGGACTAGCGTCACAGATACGCAGTATTTT. Amino acids: CASSLGTSVTDTQYF. The rearrangement links TRBV5-1 to TRBJ2-3; the match to TRBD2 covers 9 bases. Losses at the gene ends were 0 bases for V and 2 bases for J; bases not matched to a gene: 1. Germline CDR1 and CDR2: SGHRS and YFSETQ. The CDR3 runs to 15 residues.

The chain uses TRBV4-1 and TRBJ2-5, with 9 bases identical to TRBD2. From germline, CDR1 is MGHRA and CDR2 YSYEKL. After removal of 0 bases from V and 5 bases from J, the junction contained 4 bases not matched to a gene. The CDR3 runs 15 residues. This CDR3 is CASSQDRGRAETQYF. CDR3 DNA: TGCGCCAGCAGCCAAGATCGCGGGAGGGCCGAGACCCAGTACTTC.

J is TRBJ2-3 and V is TRBV5-8; 14 bases match TRBD2. This CDR3 contains 15 residues. Germline V gene data show CDR1 as SGHTS and CDR2 as YDEGEE. Unmatched junction bases numbered 2, after V lost 4 bases and J lost 4 bases. The CDR3 reads CASSPTSGRADTQYF. In nucleotides, the CDR3 is TGTGCCAGCAGCCCGACTAGCGGGAGGGCAGATACGCAGTATTTT.

The chain uses TRBV19 and TRBJ2-7; D unresolved. Per the germline V gene, CDR1 is LNHDA and CDR2 is SQIVND (reference sequence). The CDR3 is made up of 14 amino acids. Trimming removed 1 base at V and 1 base at J, with 8 bases between. The CDR3 region is CASSIGPLSYEQYF. In DNA, the CDR3 is TGTGCCAGTAGTATAGGCCCACTATCCTACGAGCAGTACTTC.

This chain links TRBV27 with TRBJ2-7; 10 bases are shared with TRBD2. This CDR3 contains 14 residues. V lost 4 bases, J lost 5 bases, and 5 bases stayed unmatched. Germline CDR1 and CDR2: MNHEY and SMNVEV (reference sequence). The CDR3 DNA reads TGTGCCAGCAGTTCACTAGCGGGAATTAACGAGCAGTACTTC. As protein: CASSSLAGINEQYF.

This clone was counted a few times. The chain employs TRBV6-5 and TRBJ1-3; the D is unclear. Germline CDR1 is MNHEY and CDR2 is SVGAGI. The length of the CDR3 is 14 residues. Trimming pared 6 bases from V and 1 base from J, leaving 10 bases between. CDR3 nucleotide sequence: TGTGCCAGCAGGGCCACAGCTTCTGGAAACACCATATATTTT. The encoded protein is CASRATASGNTIYF.

The genes are TRBV5-6 and TRBJ1-2; a weak D match, TRBD1 (6 bases). The V gene lost 0 bases and the J gene lost 2 bases, with 11 bases spanning the gap. Germline CDR1 is SGHDT and CDR2 is YYEEEE. The CDR3 covers 15 residues. Written as DNA, the CDR3 is TGTGCCAGCAGCTTGGGGTCAGGGGCAAACTATGGCTACACCTTC. Its protein product is CASSLGSGANYGYTF. Full variable domain (missing parts from reference TRBV5-6 and TRBJ1-2): DAGVTQSPTHLIKTRGQQVTLRCSPKSGHDTVSWYQQALGQGPQFIFQYYEEEERQRGNFPDRFSGHQFPNYSSELNVNALLLGDSALYLCASSLGSGANYGYTFGSGTRLTVV.

This rearrangement joins TRBV6-1 to TRBJ2-7, with 9 bases aligning to TRBD2. Trimming removed 2 bases from V and 1 base from J; junction bases left unmatched: 6. Germline CDR1 is MNHNS and CDR2 is SASEGT. CDR3 size: 16 residues. The CDR3: CASSEFRLAESYEQYF. Here the CDR3 DNA reads TGTGCCAGCAGTGAATTTCGACTAGCGGAATCCTACGAGCAGTACTTC.